These 5 T cell receptor beta chains share one sample of origin, sequenced in a study of blood T cell repertoires in COVID-19. Here immunoSEQ multiplex PCR was the method, and the copy in TCRdb shows in-frame clones only, minus some. The sample yields approximately 290,000 clones, approximately 85% seen once. Input material: PBMCs or T cells enriched from blood (not recorded which). The receptors were gathered from a woman aged 30 to 39 who had recovered from COVID-19.

The gene calls are TRBV18 and TRBJ1-2, with D hard to call. CDR1 KGHSH and CDR2 LQKENI come from the germline V gene. CDR3 length: 15 residues. V was trimmed by 3 bases and J by 0 bases, leaving 11 bases between them. The CDR3 nucleotides read TGTGCCAGCTCACCGTTTTCCAGTGCTAACTATGGCTACACCTTC. Its protein product is CASSPFSSANYGYTF.

The chain employs TRBV29-1 and TRBJ1-2; D not certain. The CDR3 has 15 amino acids. The V end lost 2 bases, the J end lost 5 bases, and 18 bases lay between the germline ends. Germline V gene lookup returns CDR1 SQVTM and CDR2 ANQGSEA. The CDR3 nucleotides are TGCAGCGTTGAACCCCCCGGTGGGAGGGTATATGGCTACACCTTC. Its protein is CSVEPPGGRVYGYTF.

J is TRBJ2-5 and V is TRBV5-6, with no clear D. Trimming pared 1 base from V and 1 base from J, leaving 5 bases between. There are 13 residues in the CDR3. Germline V gives CDR1 SGHDT, CDR2 YYEEEE. The CDR3 here is CASSLRSQETQYF. Here the CDR3 DNA reads TGTGCCAGCAGCTTGCGCAGCCAAGAGACCCAGTACTTC.

Notes on this clone: One end of the junction does not line up with germline, which may come from a read error. The chain links TRBV5-1 to TRBJ1-2; 7 bases line up with TRBD1. Germline V lookup: CDR1 SGHRS, CDR2 YFSETQ. CDR3 length: 14 residues. CDR3: CAGSLTGQDYGYTF. CDR3 nucleotide sequence: TGCGCCGGCAGCTTGACAGGGCAGGACTATGGCTACACCTTC.

The rearrangement links TRBV9 to TRBJ1-4; D ambiguous. This CDR3 spans 17 amino acids. The germline gives CDR1 SGDLS, CDR2 YYNGEE. Trimming shortened V by 4 bases and J by 3 bases, and 19 bases separated the two germline ends. The CDR3 nucleotides are TGTGCCAGCAGCCATCCTCAGGCGGGCGGCTCTAATGAAAAACTGTTTTTT. This codes for CASSHPQAGGSNEKLFF.